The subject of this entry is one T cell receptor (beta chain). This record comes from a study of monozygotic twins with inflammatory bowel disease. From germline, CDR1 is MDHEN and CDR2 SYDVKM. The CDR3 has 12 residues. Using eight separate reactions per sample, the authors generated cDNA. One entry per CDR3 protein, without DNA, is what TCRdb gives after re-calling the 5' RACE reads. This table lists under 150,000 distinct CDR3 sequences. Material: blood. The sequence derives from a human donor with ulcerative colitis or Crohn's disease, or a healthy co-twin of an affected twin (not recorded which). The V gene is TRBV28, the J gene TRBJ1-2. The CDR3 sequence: CASSLREYGYTF.